Shown below are 30 T cell receptor beta chains from a single sample sequenced in a study of tumor-infiltrating lymphocytes in primary liver carcinoma. Total RNA (around 0.45 ug) served as template for TCR beta cDNA synthesis primed by a constant-region primer. Each TCR beta library was derived from three nested multiplex PCR rounds that employed slightly modified ARM-PCR. Forward primers for TRBV1-TRBV30 and a C-beta reverse primer served the first two PCR rounds, at approximately 10 cycles each. One entry per CDR3 protein, called by TCRdb with MiXCR from the multiplex PCR reads. The table lists 200,000 or so distinct CDR3 sequences, less than 70% of them singletons. The study extracted blood RNA from unsorted whole blood and also extracted germline DNA. Sequenced material: peripheral blood. These receptors originate from a woman aged 60-70 years with primary liver carcinoma and hepatitis B virus infection.

The sample holds a few counts of this clonotype. CDR3 loop: CASSFCRDTGELFF. The CDR3 coding sequence is TGTGCCAGCAGTTTTTGCAGGGACACCGGGGAGCTGTTTTTT. The gene calls are TRBV12-3 or TRBV12-4 and TRBJ2-2, with D perhaps TRBD1 (5 bases). The CDR3 has 14 amino acids. The V end was cut by 3 bases, the J end by 3 bases, with 8 bases between.

To note about this clonotype: Likely a read error: the CDR3 ends without its conserved phenylalanine or tryptophan. As DNA, the CDR3 is TGTGCCAGCAGCTTTCTAACAGGGGGCGGAAACACTGAAGCTTTCTAT. Its protein is CASSFLTGGGNTEAFY. The chain has TRBV11-2 and TRBJ1-1; 9 bases fit TRBD1. V lost 3 bases, J lost 2 bases, and 7 bases stayed unmatched. The CDR3 sequence is 16 residues long. CDR1 is SGHAT, CDR2 FQNNGV, per germline.

As to this clonotype: As the CDR3 is not closed by the conserved phenylalanine or tryptophan, this likely results from a read error. The chain joins TRBV11-2 to TRBJ2-2, with 7 bases fitting TRBD1. CDR1 is SGHAT, CDR2 FQNNGV, per germline. The CDR3 extends over 14 amino acids. The V and J ends lost 6 bases and 7 bases, in that order; junction bases with no gene match: 8. CDR3 DNA sequence: TGTGCCAGCAGTTTATCAGACAGGGACGGGGAGCTGTTTCTT. Its protein product is CASSLSDRDGELFL.

This clonotype has a handful of counts. This may be a read error: a much more frequent sequence differs by one nucleotide. This chain connects TRBV6-1 to TRBJ1-2; tentatively, D is TRBD1 (5 bases). The CDR3 spans 12 residues. Trimming left V 7 bases short and J 5 bases short, with 11 bases between. In germline, CDR1 is MNHNS, CDR2 SASEGT. CDR3 region: CASTTAGYGYTF. The CDR3 DNA reads TGTGCCAGCACGACAGCAGGATATGGCTACACCTTC.

This chain joins TRBV7-8 and TRBJ1-5; 7 bases are a match to TRBD2. The closer fit of TRBJ2-3 to the DNA end suggests the J call may be wrong. The germline CDR1 and CDR2 sequences are SGHVS and FQNEAQ. The CDR3 length is 15 residues. CDR3 coding DNA: TGTGCCAGCAGCCCAAGTACCGGGGGGTTACAGCCCCAGTATTTT. Amino acid sequence: CASSPSTGGLQPQYF.

V gene TRBV12-3 or TRBV12-4 combines with J gene TRBJ1-5; no reliable D call. Trimming shortened V by 6 bases and J by 1 base, and 22 bases separated the two germline ends. The CDR3 length is 18 residues. The CDR3 DNA sequence: TGTGCCAGCAGCCACCGGGCACTCACATCGGAGAGCAATCAGCCCCAGCATTTT. Its protein product is CASSHRALTSESNQPQHF.

This clonotype has just a few counts. The junction does not match germline at one end; this may be a read error. V and J are TRBV28 and TRBJ1-4; no firm D call. Germline V lookup: CDR1 MDHEN, CDR2 SYDVKM. The length of the CDR3 is 15 residues. CDR3 region: CVSSPGSWNNEKLFF. CDR3 nucleotide sequence: TGTGTCAGCAGCCCCGGAAGCTGGAATAATGAAAAACTGTTTTTT.

J is TRBJ2-2 and V is TRBV28; no definite D call. This CDR3 is built from 14 residues. V was shortened by 3 bases and J by 1 base, with 6 bases between the two germline ends. Per germline, CDR1 MDHEN and CDR2 SYDVKM. The CDR3 bases are TGTGCCAGCAGTTTTTACGTGAACACCGGGGAGCTGTTTTTT. It translates to CASSFYVNTGELFF.

Concerning this clonotype itself: A much larger clone lies a single base off, so this may be a read error. The chain employs TRBV6-1 and TRBJ1-5; D possibly corresponds to TRBD1 (5 bases). Germline CDR1 MNHNS, CDR2 SASEGT. Between the trimmed V and J ends, which lost 4 bases and 2 bases, there was a span of 15 bases. The CDR3 extends over 16 amino acids. The CDR3: CASSVKGKYGNQPQHF. For the CDR3, the DNA is TGTGCCAGCAGTGTCAAGGGGAAATATGGCAATCAGCCCCAGCATTTT.

The V gene is TRBV11-2, the J gene TRBJ2-4; D may be TRBD2 (6 bases). Trimming removed 4 bases at V and 5 bases at J, with 12 bases between. CDR1 SGHAT and CDR2 FQNNGV come from the germline V gene. CDR3 length: 14 amino acids. For the CDR3, the DNA is TGTGCCAGCAGCTCTGCAGGGAGGCAAAACATTCAGTACTTC. Translating it yields CASSSAGRQNIQYF. The full variable domain, rest sourced from reference TRBV11-2 and TRBJ2-4, is EAGVAQSPRYKIIEKRQSVAFWCNPISGHATLYWYQQILGQGPKLLIQFQNNGVVDDSQLPKDRFSAERLKGVDSTLKIQPAKLEDSAVYLCASSSAGRQNIQYFGAGTRLSVL.

Concerning this clonotype itself: With a much larger clone just one base away, this may be a read error. The chain combines TRBV12-3 or TRBV12-4 with TRBJ2-5; unclear D gene. This CDR3 contains 14 residues. Trimming cost V 7 bases and J 4 bases, with 16 bases left between them. The CDR3 DNA is TGTGCCAGCACCGACGGGCCCGCTCGAGAGACCCAGTACTTC. As protein: CASTDGPARETQYF.

Note on this clonotype: A much larger clone differs from this one at a single base, so this may be a read error. This chain connects TRBV12-3 or TRBV12-4 to TRBJ1-1; no clear D gene. This CDR3 contains 14 residues. CDR3 nucleotide sequence: TGTGCCAGCAGTTTAGGGCCTCGGAACACTGAAGCTCTCTTT. Encoded protein: CASSLGPRNTEALF.

About this clonotype: A read error is possible here, since a much larger clone lies one base away. Lacking the conserved final phenylalanine or tryptophan, this CDR3 likely reflects a read error. V usage is TRBV4-1 and J usage is TRBJ2-5, with unresolved D. The CDR3 extends over 12 amino acids. In germline, CDR1 is MGHRA, CDR2 YSYEKL. Trimming took 5 bases from V and 4 from J, leaving 8 bases between them. The CDR3 DNA is TGCGCCAGCAGCAAAGGACGAGAGACCCAGTACTTA. This gives the protein CASSKGRETQYL.

This clonotype was observed once. V usage is TRBV11-2 and J usage is TRBJ2-1; 7 bases fit TRBD2. In germline, CDR1 is SGHAT, CDR2 FQNNGV. The trim removed 5 bases at V and 5 bases at J, leaving 6 bases unmatched. The CDR3 totals 14 residues. The CDR3: CASSVLAANNEQFF. The CDR3 coding sequence is TGTGCCAGCAGCGTGCTAGCGGCAAACAATGAGCAGTTCTTC.

Note on this clonotype: It is unclear where the CDR3 begins or ends on the DNA, so no DNA is shown, and the CDR3 is as TCRdb lists it. V gene TRBV10-1 combines with J gene TRBJ1-1. The germline CDR1 and CDR2 sequences are WNHNN and SYGVQD (reference sequence). The CDR3 extends over 13 residues, inclusive of both ends. This CDR3 reads CASNVARGTEALF.

The chain links TRBV14 to TRBJ2-7; 7 positions match TRBD1. Germline V lookup: CDR1 SGHDN, CDR2 FVKESK. CDR3 length: 15 amino acids. V trimming: 1 base; J trimming: 3 bases; junction bases outside the gene matches: 6. DNA of the CDR3: TGTGCCAGCAGCCAAGGATCGGACAGGTTCTACGAGCAGTACTTC. It translates to CASSQGSDRFYEQYF.

This clonotype was seen once. The CDR3 does not end in the conserved phenylalanine or tryptophan, so this is likely a read error. This chain uses TRBV12-3 or TRBV12-4 with TRBJ2-7, with D maybe TRBD2 (6 bases). The length of the CDR3 is 14 residues. V was shortened by 6 bases and J by 9 bases, with 21 bases between the two germline ends. The CDR3 region is CASSGGRSSRGQYL. In DNA, the CDR3 is TGTGCCAGCAGCGGGGGAAGGTCTAGTCGCGGGCAGTACCTC.

Regarding this clonotype: A much larger clone is a single base away; this may be a read error. The CDR3 here is CAIAGETGATDTQYF. DNA of the CDR3: TGTGCCATCGCTGGGGAGACAGGGGCCACAGATACGCAGTATTTT. The V and J genes are TRBV10-3 and TRBJ2-3; 8 positions agree with TRBD1. Looked up from germline, CDR1 is ENHRY and CDR2 is SYGVKD. CDR3 length: 15 amino acids. Trimming cost V 8 bases and J 2 bases; bases outside gene matches: 9.

Comment on this clonotype: A read error is possible here, since a much larger clone lies one base away. The chain uses TRBV5-4 and TRBJ2-7; TRBD1 agrees at 10 bases. Germline CDR1 is SGHNT and CDR2 is YYREEE (reference sequence). The CDR3 length is 18 residues. Unmatched junction bases numbered 16, after V lost 7 bases and J lost 0 bases. The CDR3 is CASCSGRDRGLSSYEQYF. Here the CDR3 DNA reads TGTGCCAGCTGCTCCGGCCGGGACAGGGGCCTTAGCTCCTACGAGCAGTACTTC.

This clonotype was seen repeatedly, ten times or more. The rearrangement joins TRBV29-1 to TRBJ2-7, with D perhaps matching TRBD1 or TRBD2 (5 bases each). V was cut by 7 bases and J by 2 bases, with 15 bases left in between. Germline V gene data show CDR1 as SQVTM and CDR2 as ANQGSEA. CDR3 size: 13 residues. The CDR3 reads CSGWDLTTYEQYF. For the CDR3, the DNA is TGCAGCGGTTGGGACCTTACGACCTACGAGCAGTACTTC.

This clonotype was seen more than once but under ten times. The J gene is TRBJ2-7, the V gene TRBV10-2; D ambiguous. In germline, CDR1 is WSHSY, CDR2 SAAADI. CDR3 size: 12 residues. Trimming cost V 4 bases and J 3 bases, with 7 bases left between them. This CDR3 reads CASSAGGYEQYF. The CDR3 coding sequence is TGCGCCAGCAGTGCGGGCGGCTACGAGCAGTACTTC.

The sample holds many counts of this clonotype. The V and J genes are TRBV12-3 or TRBV12-4 and TRBJ2-1, with TRBD2 matching over 12 bases. The CDR3 spans 15 residues. Trimming cost V 8 bases and J 8 bases; bases outside gene matches: 10. This chain's CDR3 is CASRETSGRKHEQFF. DNA for the CDR3: TGTGCCAGCCGTGAGACTAGCGGGAGAAAACATGAGCAGTTCTTC.

A note on this clonotype: A junction end diverges from the germline sequence, so it may reflect a read error. The chain links TRBV7-9 to TRBJ2-3; D gene ambiguous. The germline gives CDR1 SEHNR, CDR2 FQNEAQ (reference sequence). This CDR3 is built from 14 residues. In nucleotides, the CDR3 is TGTGTCAGCAGCTTAGACGCGTACACAGATACGCAGTATTTT. This sequence encodes CVSSLDAYTDTQYF.

At least ten counts were recorded for this clonotype. The chain has TRBV29-1 and TRBJ1-4; no firm D call. V gave up 7 bases and J gave up 0 bases, with 9 bases separating them. The CDR3 loop spans 13 amino acids. Per the germline V gene, CDR1 is SQVTM and CDR2 is ANQGSEA. The DNA for the CDR3 is TGCAGCGGAAAATCGACAACTAATGAAAAACTGTTTTTT. Its translation is CSGKSTTNEKLFF.

Concerning this clonotype: Likely a read error: the CDR3 ends without its conserved phenylalanine or tryptophan. In nucleotides, the CDR3 is TGTGCTAGCAGCCATGGACCCCGAGACGGATATGGCTACACCCTC. It encodes CASSHGPRDGYGYTL. This chain uses TRBV6-6 with TRBJ1-2; D remains ambiguous. The CDR3 has 15 residues. From germline, CDR1 is MNHNY and CDR2 SVGAGI (reference sequence).

Of note for this clonotype: The junction departs from the called germline gene at one end, perhaps through a read error. The rearrangement uses TRBV11-1 and TRBJ2-1; either TRBD1 or TRBD2 may supply D (6 bases each). Germline-derived CDR1 and CDR2 are SGHAT and FQDESV (reference sequence). The CDR3 has 15 amino acids. The CDR3 coding sequence is TGTACCATCAGCTTAGGGGGGACGACCTACAGTGAGCAGTTCTTC. Its protein is CTISLGGTTYSEQFF.

This clonotype was found many times. The chain carries TRBV5-1 and TRBJ2-2, with 9 positions matching TRBD1. This CDR3 has 16 amino acids. Germline V CDR1 and CDR2: SGHRS, YFSETQ. J was trimmed by 1 base and V by 6 bases; bases with no gene match: 7. This CDR3 reads CASTKTGQGNTGELFF. CDR3 bases: TGCGCCAGCACCAAAACGGGACAGGGGAACACCGGGGAGCTGTTTTTT.

This clonotype has more than one count but fewer than ten. This chain uses TRBV5-6 with TRBJ2-3, with 11 bases aligning to TRBD2. Germline CDR1 is SGHDT and CDR2 is YYEEEE. CDR3 size: 17 residues. With V trimmed by 4 bases and J by 0 bases, 7 bases remained unmatched. CDR3 region: CASSLLTSGVSTDTQYF. The CDR3, as DNA: TGTGCCAGCAGCCTGTTGACTAGCGGGGTGAGCACAGATACGCAGTATTTT.

Concerning this clonotype itself: The conserved closing phenylalanine or tryptophan is absent in this CDR3, likely reflecting a read error. V and J are TRBV11-2 and TRBJ1-2; D is ambiguous. The CDR3 covers 12 residues. CDR1 is SGHAT and CDR2 is FQNNGV in the germline V gene. CDR3 region: CVSSYTLGGYTS. The CDR3 DNA sequence: TGTGTCAGCAGTTACACCCTGGGGGGCTACACCTCC.

In regard to this clonotype: One end of the junction is discordant with germline, which a read error may explain. CDR3 amino acids: CASSQGQIRGTDTQYF. The CDR3 DNA is TGCGCCAGCAGTCAAGGGCAGATCCGGGGCACAGATACGCAGTATTTT. The chain couples TRBV4-1 to TRBJ2-3; D remains unclear. CDR1 and CDR2 from the germline V gene are MGHRA and YSYEKL. The CDR3 is made up of 16 amino acids.